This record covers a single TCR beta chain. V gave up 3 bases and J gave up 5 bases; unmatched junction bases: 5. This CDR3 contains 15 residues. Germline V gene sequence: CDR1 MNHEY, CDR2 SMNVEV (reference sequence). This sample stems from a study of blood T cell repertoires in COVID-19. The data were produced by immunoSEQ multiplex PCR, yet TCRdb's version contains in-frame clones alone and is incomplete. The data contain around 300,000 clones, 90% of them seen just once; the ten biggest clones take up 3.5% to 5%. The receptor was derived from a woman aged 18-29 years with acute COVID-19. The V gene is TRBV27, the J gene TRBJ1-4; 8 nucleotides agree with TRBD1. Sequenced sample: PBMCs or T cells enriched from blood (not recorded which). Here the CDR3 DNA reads TGTGCCAGCAGTTTGCGGACAGGGCAAAATGAAAAACTGTTTTTT. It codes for CASSLRTGQNEKLFF.